This T cell receptor beta chain was observed in a study of shared clonotypes between healthy human individuals. Whole-study findings and limits: Rarefaction gave evidence that sorted-subset sequencing remained incomplete despite large depth. Non-shared clonotypes had lower generation probabilities than those shared by all four donors.

TCRdb keeps only in-frame clones here, not all; method: immunoSEQ multiplex PCR. The sample has about 1.1 million clones; about 84% are singletons. The donors were all Caucasian adults (living in Nashville, Tennessee). From CD4+ cells came CD45RA+ naive and CD45RA-negative memory subsets. This CDR3 contains 16 residues. Germline assignment: CDR1 SNHLY and CDR2 FYNNEI. V lost 6 bases, J lost 2 bases, and 14 bases lay in between. A word on this clone: Its antigen is still unknown.

The sequencing sample was made of memory CD4+ T cells from PBMCs. Subset meaning: CD45RA-negative fraction. This rearrangement joins TRBV2 to TRBJ1-6; a possible D gene is TRBD1 (6 bases). The origin of this receptor is a man aged 18 to 30 in good health. Some clones in this sample may be carry-over from other donors' samples. CDR3 nucleotide sequence: TGTGCCAGCAGCTCCTACAGGGACACCTATAATTCACCCCTCCACTTT. This codes for CASSSYRDTYNSPLHF.